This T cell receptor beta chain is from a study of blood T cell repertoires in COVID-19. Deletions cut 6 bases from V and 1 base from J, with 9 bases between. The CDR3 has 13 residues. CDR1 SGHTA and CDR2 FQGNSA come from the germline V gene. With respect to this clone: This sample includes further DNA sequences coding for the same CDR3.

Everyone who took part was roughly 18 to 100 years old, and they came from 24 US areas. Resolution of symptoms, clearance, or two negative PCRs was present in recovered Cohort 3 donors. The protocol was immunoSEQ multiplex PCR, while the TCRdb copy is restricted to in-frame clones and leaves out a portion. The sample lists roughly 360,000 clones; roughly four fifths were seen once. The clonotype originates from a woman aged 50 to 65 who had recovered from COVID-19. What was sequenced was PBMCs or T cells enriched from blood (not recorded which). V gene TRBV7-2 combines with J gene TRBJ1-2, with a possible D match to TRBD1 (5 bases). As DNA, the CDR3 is TGTGCCAGCAGTCTTCAGGGTAACTATGGCTACACCTTC. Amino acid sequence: CASSLQGNYGYTF.